This T cell receptor beta chain came from a study of T-cell reconstitution after alpha-beta-depleted transplantation in children. CDR3 length: 16 amino acids. Between the trimmed V and J ends, which lost 2 bases and 0 bases, there was a span of 15 bases. Per the germline V gene, CDR1 is SGHRS and CDR2 is YFSETQ. The authors prepared the TCRbeta library with unique molecular identifiers. Each CDR3 protein is one row after TCRdb ran MiXCR on the PCR reads. The table shows a few hundred thousand distinct CDR3 sequences, with over 9.5% occurring only once. Specimen: PBMCs from the stem cell graft donor, collected from the stem cell graft. This sequence originates from a human donor who donated a stem cell graft to a child with SCID. J is TRBJ2-7 and V is TRBV5-1, with a tentative D call TRBD1 (5 bases). The CDR3 DNA reads as TGCGCCAGCAGCTTAGGGCAGGGTTTAATCTCCTACGAGCAGTACTTC. The encoded protein is CASSLGQGLISYEQYF.